The present TCR beta chain was sequenced within a study of blood T cells in healthy people across ages. Next came a second PCR, run for about 6 to 12 cycles, which used a sample-barcoded 5' primer along with a J-beta primer mix. In TCRdb, the 5' RACE reads were re-called with MiXCR into one record per CDR3 protein. The sample contains about 680,000 distinct CDR3 sequences, approximately 49% of which appear only once. Only a few counts were recorded for this clonotype. Trimming removed 5 bases at V and 3 bases at J, with 11 bases between. CDR3 length: 13 residues. Germline lookup yields CDR1 MDHEN and CDR2 SYDVKM.

The chain is built from TRBV28 and TRBJ2-7; the D gene is possibly TRBD1 (6 bases). The TCR was taken from a woman aged 60-70 years in good health. Material: blood. The CDR3 here is CASSRTANYEQYF. The CDR3 nucleotides are TGTGCCAGCAGTCGGACAGCTAACTACGAGCAGTACTTC.